This TCR beta chain was observed in a study of T cell responses to AZD1222 COVID-19 vaccine. Overall study findings and caveats: Reportedly, nearly half of unique spike TCRs recognized epitopes outside B.1.351/B.1.1.7 mutations.

Repertoires were generated with immunoSEQ multiplex PCR, while TCRdb's copy carries only in-frame clones and drops some. The data show 150,000 to 180,000 clones, 90% seen once. Points on this clone: Its antigen is not known.

The germline gives CDR1 SEHNR, CDR2 FQNEAQ (reference sequence). The CDR3 consists of 14 residues. V gave up 1 base and J gave up 9 bases; unmatched junction bases: 7. The sequencing used peripheral blood, collected on day 0 of AZD1222 vaccination. The sequence came from an adult in good health. V usage is TRBV7-9 and J usage is TRBJ2-5, with TRBD2 identical over 8 bases. CDR3 nucleotide sequence: TGTGCCAGCAGCTTAGAACTAGCGGAGCCGGCCCAGTACTTC. Translation: CASSLELAEPAQYF.